The clone carrying this T cell receptor beta chain was observed at least ten times. The antigen is undetermined. TCRdb re-called the 5' RACE reads with MiXCR, one entry per CDR3 protein. The sample records around 230,000 distinct CDR3 sequences, under 8.5% being singletons. V shed 2 bases and J shed 10 bases, with 11 bases lying between them. The CDR3 covers 12 residues. Germline values: CDR1 LGHDT, CDR2 YNNKEL (reference sequence). The data stem from a study of CD8 T cells in ankylosing spondylitis. Overall study results and limits: Ankylosing spondylitis blood seemed to carry a telltale TCR beta motif made of about 8 highly homologous variants. In the blood and synovial fluid of reactive arthritis, some motif variants had been previously reported.

The sequenced material came from blood, either unsorted or a sorted T cell fraction (not recorded which). This sequence originates from a female donor with ankylosing spondylitis or in good health (not recorded which). This sequence joins TRBV3-1 and TRBJ2-5, with D unclear. As DNA, the CDR3 is TGTGCCAGCAGCCAACTGGACCTTCACCAGTACTTC. As protein: CASSQLDLHQYF.